The 19 T cell receptor beta chains presented below share a single source sample, sequenced in a study of T cells after posttransplantation cyclophosphamide. Sequencing was performed with immunoSEQ multiplex PCR; in TCRdb, only in-frame clones are kept and a portion is missing. The sample records approximately 22,000 clones, around 73% being singletons. Sequencing was carried out using memory CD4+ T cells sorted from PBMCs. All receptors derive from a woman aged 55 to 70 in good health, CMV-negative, and a related stem cell transplant donor.

The rearrangement uses TRBV18 and TRBJ2-3, with TRBD1 matching 8 bases. V was clipped by 3 bases and J by 1 base; unmatched bases: 6. Germline CDR1 is KGHSH and CDR2 is LQKENI. The CDR3 is 16 residues long. Written as DNA, the CDR3 is TGTGCCAGCTCACCGAACGGACAGGGTGGCACAGATACGCAGTATTTT. Its translation: CASSPNGQGGTDTQYF.

The chain uses TRBV7-9 and TRBJ2-3; D perhaps matches TRBD1 (5 bases). Germline CDR1 reads SEHNR; CDR2 reads FQNEAQ (reference sequence). There are 17 residues in the CDR3. V lost 7 bases to trimming and J lost 0 bases, with 20 bases between them. The CDR3, as DNA: TGTGCCAGCATCAACGGACCCCAGGGTCGGAGCACAGATACGCAGTATTTT. Translation gives CASINGPQGRSTDTQYF.

In its sample, this clone ranks as medium-sized. V usage is TRBV7-2 and J usage is TRBJ1-1, with D perhaps TRBD1 (6 bases). Trimming removed 0 bases from V and 3 bases from J, with 11 bases in between. Germline V lookup: CDR1 SGHTA, CDR2 FQGNSA. CDR3 length equals 15 residues. CDR3 nucleotide sequence: TGTGCCAGCAGCTTAGCTGCGACAGGTTACACTGAAGCTTTCTTT. Amino acids: CASSLAATGYTEAFF.

The chain uses TRBV27 and TRBJ1-4; 7 positions agree with TRBD1. The junction had 10 bases not matched to a gene; V was cut back by 4 bases and J by 5 bases. The CDR3 has 16 amino acids. Germline CDR1 and CDR2: MNHEY and SMNVEV (reference sequence). CDR3 in DNA: TGTGCCAGCAGTTGGATGACAGGGAAGGGGAATGAAAAACTGTTTTTT. As protein: CASSWMTGKGNEKLFF.

About this clone itself: The conserved final phenylalanine or tryptophan is absent from the CDR3, which likely points to a read error. It is unclear where the CDR3 begins or ends on the DNA, so no DNA is shown, and the CDR3 is as TCRdb lists it. V gene TRBV28 combines with J gene TRBJ2-3; TRBD2, as called in the table, went unchecked against the DNA. The CDR3 contains 15 residues when both ends are counted. Germline values: CDR1 MDHEN, CDR2 SYDVKM. CDR3 in amino acids: CASSSPGTSGRQQWI.

CDR3 protein: CASSILRAGLPQHF. Written as DNA, the CDR3 is TGTGCCAGTAGTATACTCAGGGCAGGTCTGCCCCAGCATTTT. The rearrangement links TRBV19 to TRBJ1-5; D is possibly TRBD1 (5 bases). V gave up 2 bases and J gave up 9 bases, with 14 bases separating them. The CDR3 loop spans 14 amino acids. CDR1 and CDR2 from the germline V gene are LNHDA and SQIVND (reference sequence). Full variable domain (outside the CDR3, taken from reference TRBV19 and TRBJ1-5): DGGITQSPKYLFRKEGQNVTLSCEQNLNHDAMYWYRQDPGQGLRLIYYSQIVNDFQKGDIAEGYSVSREKKESFPLTVTSAQKNPTAFYLCASSILRAGLPQHFGDGTRLSIL.

The rearrangement uses TRBV5-4 and TRBJ2-5; 16 bases are shared with TRBD2. Germline V CDR1 and CDR2: SGHNT, YYREEE (reference sequence). This CDR3 region has 19 residues. Trimming took 1 base from V and 5 from J; bases not matched to a gene: 11. CDR3 region: CASSLPSGTSGRALETQYF. The CDR3 nucleotides read TGTGCCAGCAGCTTGCCCTCCGGGACTAGCGGGAGGGCCCTCGAGACCCAGTACTTC. The full variable domain, its missing parts supplied by reference TRBV5-4 and TRBJ2-5, is ETGVTQSPTHLIKTRGQQVTLRCSSQSGHNTVSWYQQALGQGPQFIFQYYREEENGRGNFPPRFSGLQFPNYSSELNVNALELDDSALYLCASSLPSGTSGRALETQYFGPGTRLLVL.

The rearrangement joins TRBV10-3 to TRBJ2-7; TRBD1 is a possible D gene (5 bases). The V gene's germline CDR1 is ENHRY and CDR2 SYGVKD. V gave up 0 bases and J gave up 3 bases, with 12 bases separating them. The CDR3 consists of 15 residues. Here the CDR3 reads CAISESMDTHYEQYF. DNA for the CDR3: TGTGCCATCAGTGAGTCGATGGACACTCACTACGAGCAGTACTTC.

In its sample, this clone was seen once. The chain is built from TRBV5-1 and TRBJ2-3, with 8 bases aligning to TRBD2. Germline V gene lookup returns CDR1 SGHRS and CDR2 YFSETQ. The CDR3 consists of 15 residues. V was pared by 0 bases and J by 4 bases, with 4 bases of the junction left unmatched. CDR3: CASSLASGGSDTQYF. CDR3 bases: TGCGCCAGCAGCTTGGCGTCGGGAGGGTCAGATACGCAGTATTTT.

As concerns this clone: One end of the junction fails to match germline, which may point to a read error. J is TRBJ2-7 and V is TRBV18; the match to TRBD2 covers 8 bases. This CDR3 has 14 residues. CDR1 and CDR2 from the germline V gene are KGHSH and LQKENI. CDR3 coding DNA: TGTGCCAGTTCACCGGGACTAGAACATTACGAGCAGTACTTC. Its translation: CASSPGLEHYEQYF.

This clone was observed a few times. V is TRBV6-4 and J is TRBJ1-1; 12 bases align to TRBD1. CDR1 is MRHNA and CDR2 is SNTAGT in the germline V gene. Losses at the gene ends were 5 bases for V and 10 bases for J; bases not matched to a gene: 8. This CDR3 spans 14 amino acids. The CDR3 bases are TGTGCCAGCAGTCCAACACCGGGACAGGGGGCAGCTTTCTTT. Amino acid sequence: CASSPTPGQGAAFF.

The chain carries TRBV28 and TRBJ1-2, with a possible D match to TRBD1 (6 bases). V was clipped by 1 base and J by 4 bases, with 22 bases between them. The CDR3 is 18 amino acids. The V gene's germline CDR1 is MDHEN and CDR2 SYDVKM. In nucleotides, the CDR3 is TGTGCCAGCAGTTTATTCAGACCGAGGGGGGGACCCTCCTATGGCTACACCTTC. This translates into CASSLFRPRGGPSYGYTF.

V is TRBV5-4 and J is TRBJ1-4; the match to TRBD1 covers 8 bases. The CDR3 sequence is 15 residues long. Trimming at V came to 4 bases and at J to 1 base, leaving 3 bases not matched to a gene. Per germline, CDR1 SGHNT and CDR2 YYREEE (reference sequence). CDR3 sequence (DNA): TGTGCCAGCAGCAAAGACAGGGGAACTAATGAAAAACTGTTTTTT. Encoded protein: CASSKDRGTNEKLFF. The full variable domain, its missing parts supplied by reference TRBV5-4 and TRBJ1-4, is ETGVTQSPTHLIKTRGQQVTLRCSSQSGHNTVSWYQQALGQGPQFIFQYYREEENGRGNFPPRFSGLQFPNYSSELNVNALELDDSALYLCASSKDRGTNEKLFFGSGTQLSVL.

The chain joins TRBV21-1 to TRBJ2-1; TRBD2 was called by the table and not checked on the DNA. TRBV21-1 is classified as a pseudogene. The CDR3 is 18 amino acids. The CDR3 spells CASSKAQAAGGPHNEQFF. As DNA, the CDR3 is TGTGCCAGCAGCAAAGCGCAGGCAGCGGGAGGGCCCCACAATGAGCAGTTCTTC.

The rearrangement uses TRBV28 and TRBJ2-2, with D possibly being TRBD2 (5 bases). This CDR3 is 16 amino acids long. Trimming stripped 3 bases from V and 2 bases from J, with 13 bases between. Germline V lookup: CDR1 MDHEN, CDR2 SYDVKM. The CDR3 coding sequence is TGTGCCAGCAGTTTTTGGACGGGGAGAAACACCGGGGAGCTGTTTTTT. It is translated as CASSFWTGRNTGELFF.

This chain links TRBV7-2 with TRBJ1-5; no definite D call. Per germline, CDR1 SGHTA and CDR2 FQGNSA. V dropped 1 base and J dropped 9 bases, with 10 bases sitting between them. The length of the CDR3 is 13 residues. The chain's CDR3 is CASSLDGDSPQHF. DNA of the CDR3: TGTGCCAGCAGCTTAGACGGGGATTCGCCCCAGCATTTT.

This sequence joins TRBV6-1 and TRBJ2-4, with a tentative D call TRBD2 (5 bases). V lost 7 bases and J lost 9, with 22 bases in between. This CDR3 has 15 residues. Germline-derived CDR1 and CDR2 are MNHNS and SASEGT. CDR3 residues: CASTTGLRREGIQYF. The CDR3 DNA reads as TGTGCCAGCACCACTGGACTTAGGAGAGAGGGCATTCAGTACTTC.

This clone was observed a few times. The genes are TRBV6-5 and TRBJ2-5; TRBD2 might be the D (5 bases). Germline-derived CDR1 and CDR2 are MNHEY and SVGAGI. The CDR3 loop spans 15 amino acids. V dropped 0 bases and J dropped 0 bases, with 8 bases sitting between them. The CDR3 spells CASSYSTGNQETQYF. The CDR3 nucleotides read TGTGCCAGCAGTTACTCGACCGGGAACCAAGAGACCCAGTACTTC.

The CDR3 region is CASSLVKKGTGGYTF. The DNA for the CDR3 is TGTGCCAGCAGCTTAGTTAAAAAGGGAACGGGAGGCTACACCTTC. The chain links TRBV7-6 to TRBJ1-2; D remains ambiguous. Trimming pared 1 base from V and 8 bases from J, leaving 17 bases between. The CDR3 has 15 residues. Germline CDR1 and CDR2: SGHVS and FNYEAQ.